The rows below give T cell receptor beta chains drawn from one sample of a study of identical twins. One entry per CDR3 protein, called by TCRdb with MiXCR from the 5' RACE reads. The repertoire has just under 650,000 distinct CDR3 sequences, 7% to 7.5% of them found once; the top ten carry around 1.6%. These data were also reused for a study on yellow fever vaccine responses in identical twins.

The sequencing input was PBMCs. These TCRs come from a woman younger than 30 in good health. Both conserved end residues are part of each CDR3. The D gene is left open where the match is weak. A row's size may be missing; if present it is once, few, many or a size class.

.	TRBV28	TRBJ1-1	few	CATSPGPARRAEAFF	TGTGCCACCTCTCCCGGGCCGGCCAGACGCGCTGAAGCTTTCTTT
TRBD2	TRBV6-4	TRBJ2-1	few	CASSVGSGGHNEQFF	TGTGCCAGCAGTGTTGGTAGCGGGGGACACAATGAGCAGTTCTTC
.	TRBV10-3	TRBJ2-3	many	CAIDGGGSSTDTQYF	TGTGCCATCGATGGAGGCGGGTCTAGCACAGATACGCAGTATTTT
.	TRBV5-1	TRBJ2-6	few	CASRHGTGSGANVLTF	TGCGCCAGCAGACACGGGACGGGCTCTGGGGCCAACGTCCTGACTTTC
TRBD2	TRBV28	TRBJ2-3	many	CASRRAGGSTDTQYF	TGTGCCAGCAGAAGGGCGGGGGGTAGCACAGATACGCAGTATTTT
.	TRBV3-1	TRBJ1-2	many	CASSRVELDYGYTF	TGTGCCAGCAGCCGGGTGGAGTTGGACTATGGCTACACCTTC
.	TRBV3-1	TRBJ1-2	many	CASSLSTVPLPNYGYTF	TGTGCCAGCAGCCTCTCGACAGTCCCGCTGCCCAACTATGGCTACACCTTC
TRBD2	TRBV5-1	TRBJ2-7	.	CASSPLAGGGGYEQYF	TGCGCCAGCAGCCCTCTAGCGGGAGGGGGAGGCTACGAGCAGTACTTC
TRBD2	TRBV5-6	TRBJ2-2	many	CASSLWTSGTGELFF	TGTGCCAGCAGCTTGTGGACTAGCGGGACCGGGGAGCTGTTTTTT
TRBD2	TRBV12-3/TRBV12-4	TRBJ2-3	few	CASRQTSGSVDTQYF	TGTGCCAGCCGGCAGACTAGCGGGAGCGTAGATACGCAGTATTTT
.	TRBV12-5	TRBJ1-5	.	CASGFVQPQHF	TGTGCTAGTGGTTTTGTTCAGCCCCAGCATTTT
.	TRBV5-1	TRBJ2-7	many	CASSSRTASYEQYF	TGTGCCAGCAGTTCTAGGACTGCCTCCTACGAGCAGTACTTC
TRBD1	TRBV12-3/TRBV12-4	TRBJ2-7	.	CASSFTGGSQYF	TGTGCCAGCAGTTTTACAGGGGGCAGTCAGTACTTC
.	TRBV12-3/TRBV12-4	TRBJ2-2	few	CASSGVGTGELFF	TGTGCCAGCAGTGGAGTCGGGACCGGGGAGCTGTTTTTT
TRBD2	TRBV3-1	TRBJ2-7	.	CASSRAGDTYEQYF	TGTGCCAGCAGCCGAGCGGGAGACACCTACGAGCAGTACTTC
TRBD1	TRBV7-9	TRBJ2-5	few	CASSPTGAGETQYF	TGTGCCAGCAGCCCAACAGGGGCGGGAGAGACCCAGTACTTC
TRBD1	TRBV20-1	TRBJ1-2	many	CSARETGGALGLNYGYTF	TGCAGTGCTAGGGAAACAGGGGGCGCGTTGGGTCTTAACTATGGCTACACCTTC
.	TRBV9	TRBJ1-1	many	CASSVVAGALNTEAFF	TGTGCCAGCAGCGTAGTAGCAGGGGCTCTGAACACTGAAGCTTTCTTT
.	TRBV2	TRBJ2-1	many	CASSVGAVYNEQFF	TGTGCCAGCAGTGTCGGCGCAGTTTACAATGAGCAGTTCTTC
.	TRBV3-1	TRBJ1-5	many	CASSQAGQPQHF	TGTGCCAGCAGCCAAGCAGGGCAGCCCCAGCATTTT
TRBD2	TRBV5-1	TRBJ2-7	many	CASSPPLTSGTDKSYEQYF	TGCGCCTCCAGTCCCCCACTTACTAGCGGGACAGACAAGTCCTACGAGCAGTACTTC
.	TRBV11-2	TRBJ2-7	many	CASSSLWTLSYEQYF	TGTGCCAGCAGTTCCCTTTGGACTCTCTCCTACGAGCAGTACTTC
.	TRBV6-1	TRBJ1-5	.	CASSAQGYQPQHF	TGTGCCAGCAGTGCACAGGGATATCAGCCCCAGCATTTT
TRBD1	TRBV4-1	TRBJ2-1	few	CASSQDSWGRGRAEQFF	TGCGCCAGCAGCCAAGATAGTTGGGGCAGGGGGCGAGCTGAGCAGTTCTTC
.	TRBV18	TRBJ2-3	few	CASSPLWTDTQYF	TGTGCCAGCTCACCGCTTTGGACAGATACGCAGTATTTT
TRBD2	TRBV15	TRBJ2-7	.	CATSRSLAGGPGEQYF	TGTGCCACCAGCAGATCGCTAGCGGGAGGACCGGGCGAGCAGTACTTC
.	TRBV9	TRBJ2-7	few	CASSVGGGTEQYF	TGTGCCAGCAGCGTAGGGGGCGGGACCGAGCAGTACTTC
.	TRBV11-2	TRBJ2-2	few	CASSPDGGELFF	TGTGCCAGCAGCCCTGACGGCGGGGAGCTGTTTTTT
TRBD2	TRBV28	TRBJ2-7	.	CASSPPLLASGSYEQYF	TGTGCCAGCAGTCCCCCTTTACTAGCCAGCGGGAGCTACGAGCAGTACTTC
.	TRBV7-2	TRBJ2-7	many	CASSLERGSSYEQYF	TGTGCCAGCAGCTTAGAGAGGGGGAGCTCCTACGAGCAGTACTTC
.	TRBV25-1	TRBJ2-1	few	CASSENPYNEQFF	TGTGCCAGCAGTGAAAACCCATACAATGAGCAGTTCTTC
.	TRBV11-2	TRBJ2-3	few	CASSLDLRTHYTDTQYF	TGTGCCAGCAGCTTAGATCTGAGAACACATTACACAGATACGCAGTATTTT
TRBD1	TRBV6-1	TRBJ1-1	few	CASSPPTGRNTEAFF	TGTGCCAGCAGTCCCCCGACAGGGCGGAACACTGAAGCTTTCTTT
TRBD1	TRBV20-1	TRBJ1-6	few	CSASFEGTGGSPLHF	TGCAGTGCTAGTTTTGAGGGGACAGGGGGTTCACCCCTCCACTTT
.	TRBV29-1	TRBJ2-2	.	CSVELDRGPGELSF	TGCAGCGTTGAATTAGATAGGGGCCCCGGGGAGCTGTCTTTT
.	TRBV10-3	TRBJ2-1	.	CAIAGGADNEQFF	TGTGCCATCGCCGGGGGCGCTGACAATGAGCAGTTCTTC
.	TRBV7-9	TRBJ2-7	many	CASSLPSSGISSYEQYF	TGTGCCAGCAGCTTACCGTCCTCCGGGATATCCTCCTACGAGCAGTACTTC
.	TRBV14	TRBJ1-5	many	CASSPSGNQPQHF	TGTGCCAGCAGCCCCTCGGGCAATCAGCCCCAGCATTTT
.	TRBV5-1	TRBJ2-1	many	CASSSFTGTNNEQFF	TGCGCCAGCAGCTCCTTCACCGGGACAAACAATGAGCAGTTCTTC
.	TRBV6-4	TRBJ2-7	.	CATKWAACSYEQYF	TGTGCCACCAAGTGGGCAGCTTGCAGCTACGAGCAGTACTTC
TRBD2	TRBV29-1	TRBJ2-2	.	CSGGGSGELFF	TGCAGCGGCGGGGGGTCCGGGGAGCTGTTTTTT
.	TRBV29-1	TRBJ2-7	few	CSVSAGTGEQYF	TGCAGCGTTTCGGCAGGGACGGGGGAGCAGTACTTC
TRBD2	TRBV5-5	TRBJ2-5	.	CASSLSLAGGQETQYF	TGTGCCAGCAGCTTGTCTTTAGCGGGGGGGCAAGAGACCCAGTACTTC
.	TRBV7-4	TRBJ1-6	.	CASSYWGRRSISSYNSPLHF	TGTGCCAGCAGCTACTGGGGGCGACGCTCAATTAGCTCCTATAATTCACCCCTCCACTTT
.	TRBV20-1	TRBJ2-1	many	CSASSYGGSYNEQFF	TGCAGTGCTAGTTCTTATGGGGGGTCCTACAATGAGCAGTTCTTC
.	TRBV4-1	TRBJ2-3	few	CASSQGRQTGTDTQYF	TGCGCCAGCAGCCAAGGGAGACAGACGGGCACAGATACGCAGTATTTT
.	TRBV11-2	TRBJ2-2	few	CASSDLAGELFF	TGTGCCAGCAGCGACCTAGCGGGGGAGCTGTTTTTT
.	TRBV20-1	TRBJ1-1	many	CSARDPGFTEAFF	TGCAGTGCTAGAGATCCAGGGTTCACTGAAGCTTTCTTT
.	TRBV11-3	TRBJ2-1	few	CASSLSAQGNEQFF	TGTGCCAGCAGCTTGTCCGCCCAGGGCAATGAGCAGTTCTTC
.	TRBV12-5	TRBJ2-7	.	CASAQPSGVSYEQYF	TGTGCTAGTGCCCAGCCCTCAGGAGTCTCCTACGAGCAGTACTTC
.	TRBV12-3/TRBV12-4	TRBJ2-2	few	CASSLPTFGELFF	TGTGCCAGCAGTTTACCGACCTTCGGGGAGCTGTTTTTT
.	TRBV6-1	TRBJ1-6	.	CASSPDSTSPLHF	TGTGCCAGCAGCCCCGACAGTACATCGCCCCTCCACTTT